The 3 T cell receptor beta chains in this list originate from one sample, sequenced in a study of cytomegalovirus exposure and HLA in healthy donors. The PCR had 60 Vbeta and 13 Jbeta primers. Data came from immunoSEQ multiplex PCR; TCRdb stores just in-frame clones and leaves some out. The table records around 140,000 clones, 75% to 80% of them present only once. The sequencing sample was made of PBMCs. These receptors were taken from a male donor in good health and CMV-seronegative.

This clone was seen a single time. This chain connects TRBV7-2 to TRBJ1-6, with 7 bases that match TRBD1. Trimming cost V 6 bases and J 7 bases; bases outside gene matches: 9. The CDR3 loop spans 15 amino acids. In germline, CDR1 is SGHTA, CDR2 FQGNSA. The CDR3, as DNA: TGTGCCAGCAGTCACGACAGGGCATCAAATTCACCCCTCCACTTT. Its translation: CASSHDRASNSPLHF.

This chain links TRBV5-6 with TRBJ2-3; D may be TRBD2 (6 bases). This CDR3 has 16 residues. With 4 bases removed from V and 2 bases from J, the gap between germline ends came to 17 bases. Germline assignment: CDR1 SGHDT and CDR2 YYEEEE. CDR3 coding DNA: TGTGCCAGCAGCCGTGATCCCTCTAGCGTCACAGATACGCAGTATTTT. It yields the protein CASSRDPSSVTDTQYF.

This sequence joins TRBV5-6 and TRBJ1-2; no definite D call. There are 12 residues in the CDR3. CDR1 is SGHDT, CDR2 YYEEEE, per germline. The V gene lost 0 bases and the J gene lost 12 bases, with 12 bases spanning the gap. In nucleotides, the CDR3 is TGTGCCAGCAGCTTGGCGGTGCGGTGGGACACCTTC. The encoded protein is CASSLAVRWDTF.